Following are 5 T cell receptor beta chains from one sample sequenced in a study of blood T cell repertoires in COVID-19 (dated by TCRdb to the early 2020s). Receptors were amplified or captured by the immunoSEQ multiplex PCR assay. Drawn from immuneACCESS, this table holds only the in-frame rearrangements with V and J called that TCRdb kept. Clones are partly lost; checked studies trace under half to an unresolved V gene and leave the rest unexplained. A total of about 150,000 clones appear in this sample, about 85% of them only once. The leading ten clones occupy roughly 3% of the sample. Sequences were obtained from peripheral blood. The receptors come from a woman aged 35 to 49 with active or convalescent COVID-19.

This clone appeared once. The chain combines TRBV7-2 with TRBJ2-3, with 9 bases identical to TRBD2. The V segment lost 5 bases and the J segment 6 bases; nucleotides outside the gene matches: 9. In germline, CDR1 is SGHTA, CDR2 FQGNSA. This CDR3 is 15 amino acids long. CDR3 sequence: CASSLSGGARDTQYF. Written as DNA, the CDR3 is TGTGCCAGCAGCCTTAGCGGGGGCGCCCGGGATACGCAGTATTTT.

The V call is TRBV25-1, the J call TRBJ1-6; 11 bases are a match to TRBD1. This CDR3 has 16 amino acids. V lost 4 bases, J lost 5 bases, and 4 bases stayed unmatched. Per germline, CDR1 MGHDK and CDR2 SYGVNS. The CDR3 spells CASSAWDRGNNSPLHF. The DNA for the CDR3 is TGTGCCAGCAGTGCCTGGGACAGGGGGAATAATTCACCCCTCCACTTT.

This clone was observed a few times. The chain links TRBV10-3 to TRBJ1-5; D remains ambiguous. The CDR3 spans 13 residues. Germline CDR1 is ENHRY and CDR2 is SYGVKD. V lost 11 bases and J 0 bases, leaving 11 bases between the germline ends. CDR3 in DNA: TGTGCCGTCGCCTACGGTAGCAATCAGCCCCAGCATTTT. Amino acid sequence: CAVAYGSNQPQHF.

The chain combines TRBV29-1 with TRBJ2-7; D gene uncertain. Per the germline V gene, CDR1 is SQVTM and CDR2 is ANQGSEA. V lost 4 bases and J 6 bases, leaving 10 bases between the germline ends. The length of the CDR3 is 11 residues. Here the CDR3 reads CSVAGLGEQYF. For the CDR3, the DNA is TGCAGCGTTGCCGGGTTGGGCGAGCAGTACTTC.

The chain employs TRBV29-1 and TRBJ1-1; D is uncertain. V gave up 0 bases and J gave up 5 bases, with 7 bases separating them. Germline lookup yields CDR1 SQVTM and CDR2 ANQGSEA. There are 12 residues in the CDR3. The CDR3 bases are TGCAGCGTTGAAGATAGAGTAACTGAAGCTTTCTTT. Protein product: CSVEDRVTEAFF. The variable domain in full, completed from reference TRBV29-1 and TRBJ1-1, reads SAVISQKPSRDICQRGTSLTIQCQVDSQVTMMFWYRQQPGQSLTLIATANQGSEATYESGFVIDKFPISRPNLTFSTLTVSNMSPEDSSIYLCSVEDRVTEAFFGQGTRLTVV.